Listed below are T cell receptor beta chains from one sample, sequenced in a study of patients and donors after allogeneic stem cell transplantation. From the RT-PCR reads, TCRdb called clonotypes with MiXCR, one entry per CDR3 protein. Here the sample spans some 90,000 distinct CDR3 sequences, around 48% being singletons. Sequencing used blood, either unsorted or a sorted T cell fraction (not recorded which). Every receptor here comes from a human donor who was either an allogeneic HSCT recipient or a stem cell or donor lymphocyte infusion donor (not recorded which). It is not recorded whose cells these are; they may come from a transplant donor. Both conserved end residues are part of each CDR3. Each record gives: CDR3 protein, J gene, clone size, V gene, D gene. A D gene is named only where the DNA matches it firmly. Clone size is shown for a subset of rows, as once, few, many or a class of expanded clone.

CDR3: CSAKDGYQPQHF
J: TRBJ1-5
size: few
V: TRBV29-1
D: .

CDR3: CSAWTGGIRTDTQYF
J: TRBJ2-3
size: .
V: TRBV29-1
D: TRBD1

CDR3: CASSLLQGRNIQYF
J: TRBJ2-4
size: .
V: TRBV5-1
D: TRBD1

CDR3: CASSLEAGITFF
J: TRBJ1-1
size: few
V: TRBV7-9
D: .

CDR3: CASSSRGPTNYGYTF
J: TRBJ1-2
size: few
V: TRBV2
D: .

CDR3: CSARFPGQGVGYSPLHF
J: TRBJ1-6
size: .
V: TRBV20-1
D: TRBD1

CDR3: CASTSGGTGNTIYF
J: TRBJ1-3
size: few
V: TRBV28
D: .

CDR3: CSASFSTDRGRDEQYF
J: TRBJ2-7
size: .
V: TRBV20-1
D: TRBD1

CDR3: CASSKIPGRLNTEAFF
J: TRBJ1-1
size: few
V: TRBV4-1
D: .

CDR3: CASSLQIGGSGYEQFF
J: TRBJ2-1
size: .
V: TRBV7-2
D: TRBD2

CDR3: CASSHVLGGVGQPQHF
J: TRBJ1-5
size: .
V: TRBV12-3/TRBV12-4
D: .

CDR3: CASSFAGVAYNEQFF
J: TRBJ2-1
size: few
V: TRBV5-6
D: TRBD2

CDR3: CASTPDRDNTEAFF
J: TRBJ1-1
size: few
V: TRBV7-9
D: TRBD1

CDR3: CASSLGWNTIYF
J: TRBJ1-3
size: .
V: TRBV7-9
D: .

CDR3: CASSPSNEKLFF
J: TRBJ1-4
size: few
V: TRBV12-3/TRBV12-4
D: .

CDR3: CASSAGKDYEQYF
J: TRBJ2-7
size: .
V: TRBV9
D: .

CDR3: CASSLYLRGEETQYF
J: TRBJ2-5
size: .
V: TRBV7-9
D: .

CDR3: CASNPGGGGTEAFF
J: TRBJ1-1
size: few
V: TRBV12-3/TRBV12-4
D: .

CDR3: CASRGTEAPMNTEAFF
J: TRBJ1-1
size: once
V: TRBV6-5
D: .

CDR3: CASSPPGTGEEKLFF
J: TRBJ1-4
size: .
V: TRBV4-3
D: TRBD1

CDR3: CASSSSYNSPLHF
J: TRBJ1-6
size: .
V: TRBV7-2
D: .

CDR3: CASSLSEGGRTEAFF
J: TRBJ1-1
size: .
V: TRBV12-3/TRBV12-4
D: .

CDR3: CASSPDTYYGYTF
J: TRBJ1-2
size: .
V: TRBV12-3/TRBV12-4
D: .

CDR3: CATQGGNQPQHF
J: TRBJ1-5
size: .
V: TRBV2
D: TRBD1

CDR3: CASSRPRGFGEKLFF
J: TRBJ1-4
size: .
V: TRBV4-1
D: .

CDR3: CAGMNRRGRRDTEAFF
J: TRBJ1-1
size: .
V: TRBV2
D: .

CDR3: CASSRLQGEAFF
J: TRBJ1-1
size: .
V: TRBV7-2
D: .

CDR3: CASSLLGAQGYTF
J: TRBJ1-2
size: .
V: TRBV28
D: .

CDR3: CASSQDETLRSYTF
J: TRBJ1-2
size: few
V: TRBV4-1
D: .

CDR3: CASSQGRLPNTIYF
J: TRBJ1-3
size: .
V: TRBV3-1
D: .

CDR3: CASTGQGQETQYF
J: TRBJ2-5
size: .
V: TRBV12-3/TRBV12-4
D: TRBD1

CDR3: CASSPRGGWQRMNTEAFF
J: TRBJ1-1
size: few
V: TRBV27
D: .

CDR3: CASSVEDSGRRSSYNEQFF
J: TRBJ2-1
size: .
V: TRBV9
D: TRBD2

CDR3: CASSSAARTEAFF
J: TRBJ1-1
size: .
V: TRBV10-2
D: .

CDR3: CASSQEARTPHSNQPQHF
J: TRBJ1-5
size: .
V: TRBV4-3
D: .

CDR3: CASSYLPTGGHQPQHF
J: TRBJ1-5
size: .
V: TRBV6-5
D: TRBD1

CDR3: CASSLTTFRNTIYF
J: TRBJ1-3
size: .
V: TRBV5-5
D: .

CDR3: CASSPADRVYEQYF
J: TRBJ2-7
size: .
V: TRBV12-3/TRBV12-4
D: TRBD1

CDR3: CASSLNGGREGNTIYF
J: TRBJ1-3
size: few
V: TRBV5-1
D: .

CDR3: CASSLDRGMGNYGYTF
J: TRBJ1-2
size: .
V: TRBV7-9
D: .

CDR3: CSAPLSQTGAQPQHF
J: TRBJ1-5
size: few
V: TRBV20-1
D: TRBD1

CDR3: CASTTGQPNTEAFF
J: TRBJ1-1
size: .
V: TRBV12-3/TRBV12-4
D: TRBD1

CDR3: CSASYRSANEKLFF
J: TRBJ1-4
size: few
V: TRBV20-1
D: .

CDR3: CASSQAGRMNTEAFF
J: TRBJ1-1
size: .
V: TRBV4-1
D: .

CDR3: CSARRGAGQPQHF
J: TRBJ1-5
size: .
V: TRBV20-1
D: .

CDR3: CASSIKGTDTEAFF
J: TRBJ1-1
size: few
V: TRBV18
D: .

CDR3: CSAEQDIGLTDTQYF
J: TRBJ2-3
size: .
V: TRBV20-1
D: .

CDR3: CASSNPRVRTGQTEAFF
J: TRBJ1-1
size: few
V: TRBV21-1
D: .

CDR3: CACVDSTDTQYF
J: TRBJ2-3
size: .
V: TRBV30
D: .

CDR3: CASSPGYNSPLHF
J: TRBJ1-6
size: .
V: TRBV7-8
D: .

CDR3: CASSRAGAKNIQYF
J: TRBJ2-4
size: .
V: TRBV27
D: .

CDR3: CASSSGLLVPQHF
J: TRBJ1-5
size: .
V: TRBV7-8
D: .

CDR3: CASPDVGQYEQYF
J: TRBJ2-7
size: .
V: TRBV27
D: .

CDR3: CASSESGQGVEKLFF
J: TRBJ1-4
size: .
V: TRBV10-2
D: TRBD1

CDR3: CASSFQTGLNEKLFF
J: TRBJ1-4
size: few
V: TRBV28
D: TRBD1

CDR3: CATSPKFSGTQYF
J: TRBJ2-5
size: .
V: TRBV15
D: .